The 17 T cell receptor beta chains presented below share a single source sample, sequenced in a study of sequential checkpoint blockade in melanoma. Assay: immunoSEQ multiplex PCR; the TCRdb copy retains only in-frame clones and omits some. This table has tens of thousands of clones, about 89% appearing once. Indicated treatment: randomized to nivolumab then ipilimumab (arm A) or the reverse (arm B). Sample: CD8+ T cells sorted from blood (inferred from file names), taken from a patient given nivolumab and ipilimumab in sequence. Every receptor here comes from a human donor with melanoma.

The V call is TRBV7-9, the J call TRBJ1-1, with no clear D. Germline V lookup: CDR1 SEHNR, CDR2 FQNEAQ (reference sequence). The germline V and J ends were trimmed by 0 bases and 2 bases, with 7 bases remaining between them. The length of the CDR3 is 14 residues. The CDR3 DNA is TGTGCCAGCAGCTTAGCGCGGATTAACACTGAAGCTTTCTTT. Its translation is CASSLARINTEAFF. Full variable domain (rest looked up from reference TRBV7-9 and TRBJ1-1): DTGVSQNPRHKITKRGQNVTFRCDPISEHNRLYWYRQTLGQGPEFLTYFQNEAQLEKSRLLSDRFSAERPKGSFSTLEIQRTEQGDSAMYLCASSLARINTEAFFGQGTRLTVV.

The CDR3: CASSSLMSHEQFF. In DNA form, the CDR3 reads TGTGCCAGCAGCTCTCTCATGAGCCATGAGCAGTTCTTC. This sequence joins TRBV9 and TRBJ2-1; no firm D call. CDR1 and CDR2 (germline): SGDLS, YYNGEE. The CDR3 is 13 residues long. Trimming pared 4 bases from V and 8 bases from J, leaving 13 bases between.

This clone was detected once. The chain uses TRBV19 and TRBJ2-7; D possibly corresponds to TRBD2 (5 bases). The CDR3 contains 14 residues. Germline V gene lookup returns CDR1 LNHDA and CDR2 SQIVND (reference sequence). V lost 5 bases and J 5 bases, leaving 16 bases between the germline ends. This chain's CDR3 is CASSSALRGHEQYF. The CDR3 DNA reads as TGTGCCAGTAGTTCGGCCCTCCGGGGTCACGAGCAGTACTTC.

The rearrangement uses TRBV4-1 and TRBJ1-1; TRBD1 aligns across 8 bases. This CDR3 contains 16 residues. V lost 0 bases to trimming and J lost 1 base; unmatched junction nucleotides: 4. Germline lookup yields CDR1 MGHRA and CDR2 YSYEKL. The CDR3 region is CASSQDGQGWNTEAFF. In nucleotides, the CDR3 is TGCGCCAGCAGCCAAGACGGACAGGGATGGAACACTGAAGCTTTCTTT.

The chain employs TRBV7-2 and TRBJ1-2; unclear D gene. Germline V gene data show CDR1 as SGHTA and CDR2 as FQGNSA. CDR3 size: 14 residues. V shed 4 bases and J shed 3 bases, with 12 bases lying between them. CDR3 loop: CASSSERAYYGYTF. The CDR3 DNA reads TGTGCCAGCAGCTCCGAGAGAGCTTACTATGGCTACACCTTC.

V is TRBV4-1 and J is TRBJ2-3, with 8 bases that match TRBD1. Trimming removed 3 bases from V and 5 bases from J; junction bases left unmatched: 13. The CDR3 is made up of 17 amino acids. Germline assignment: CDR1 MGHRA and CDR2 YSYEKL. CDR3 nucleotides: TGCGCCAGCAGCCATAGCCCGTCAGGGGGCGCGGGAGATACGCAGTATTTT. This translates into CASSHSPSGGAGDTQYF.

The J gene is TRBJ2-5, the V gene TRBV13; TRBD1 aligns across 8 bases. The V gene end was trimmed by 5 bases and the J gene end by 3 bases; junction bases not matched to a gene: 14. The CDR3 runs 17 residues. CDR1 PRHDT and CDR2 FYEKMQ come from the germline V gene (reference sequence). The CDR3 spells CASSNQGTGSNKETQYF. The CDR3 bases are TGTGCCAGCAGCAACCAAGGGACAGGTTCCAACAAAGAGACCCAGTACTTC.

This chain links TRBV4-1 with TRBJ2-3; 7 nucleotides agree with TRBD2. The CDR3 spans 14 residues. V was clipped by 3 bases and J by 3 bases; unmatched bases: 3. CDR1 and CDR2 (germline): MGHRA, YSYEKL. CDR3 in DNA: TGCGCCAGCAGCCACAGAGCGGGGACAGATACGCAGTATTTT. This codes for CASSHRAGTDTQYF.

The chain has TRBV7-6 and TRBJ1-6, with 8 bases matching TRBD1. The CDR3 covers 15 residues. Trimming removed 5 bases from V and 9 bases from J; junction bases left unmatched: 9. Germline assignment: CDR1 SGHVS and CDR2 FNYEAQ. CDR3 amino acids: CASSMTGALGSPLHF. The CDR3 bases are TGTGCCAGCAGCATGACAGGGGCTCTGGGTTCACCCCTCCACTTT.

This clone was observed a few times. The chain recombines TRBV11-3 with TRBJ2-7, with 9 bases that match TRBD1. J was trimmed by 7 bases and V by 3 bases; bases with no gene match: 4. CDR3 size: 13 residues. Germline V gene lookup returns CDR1 SGHNT and CDR2 YENEEA. The CDR3 spells CASSFWTGEEQYV. The CDR3 DNA reads TGTGCCAGCAGCTTTTGGACAGGGGAAGAGCAGTACGTC.

The chain is built from TRBV2 and TRBJ1-1; the match to TRBD1 covers 7 bases. Trimming at V came to 5 bases and at J to 6 bases, leaving 15 bases not matched to a gene. The CDR3 loop spans 16 amino acids. Germline V gives CDR1 SNHLY, CDR2 FYNNEI. CDR3 nucleotides: TGTGCCAGCAGTTACAATACAGGGGAAGCTAAAGCTGAAGCTTTCTTT. Translated, it gives CASSYNTGEAKAEAFF.

This chain's CDR3 is CASSPPSVNYGYTF. The CDR3 DNA follows: TGTGCCAGCTCACCACCGTCCGTCAACTATGGCTACACCTTC. V is TRBV18 and J is TRBJ1-2; D remains unclear. The CDR3 contains 14 residues. The ends were cut back, 0 bases at V and 2 bases at J, with 7 bases in the middle. Germline assignment: CDR1 KGHSH and CDR2 LQKENI.

The chain carries TRBV7-8 and TRBJ2-2; D is uncertain. V was cut by 6 bases and J by 7 bases, with 18 bases left in between. The CDR3 is 15 amino acids. CDR1 SGHVS and CDR2 FQNEAQ come from the germline V gene. The CDR3 region is CASRPTPDGIGELFF. CDR3 nucleotide sequence: TGTGCCAGCAGACCCACACCCGATGGTATCGGGGAGCTGTTTTTT.

This sequence joins TRBV21-1 and TRBJ2-5; TRBD1, as called in the table, went unchecked against the DNA. TRBV21-1 represents a pseudogene. This CDR3 is 16 amino acids long. The CDR3 DNA reads as TGTGCCAGCAGCAAAGGGCAGGGGTCGGGGCAAGAGACCCAGTACTTC. This sequence encodes CASSKGQGSGQETQYF.

The chain joins TRBV7-9 to TRBJ1-6; possibly TRBD1 for D (6 bases). The ends were cut back, 3 bases at V and 7 bases at J, with 13 bases in the middle. The germline V gene has CDR1 SEHNR and CDR2 FQNEAQ (reference sequence). This CDR3 is 15 amino acids long. The CDR3 sequence is CASSLDRLYNSPLHF. CDR3 coding DNA: TGTGCCAGCAGCTTGGACAGATTGTACAATTCACCCCTCCACTTT.

The chain is built from TRBV9 and TRBJ1-5; D possibly corresponds to TRBD1 (5 bases). This CDR3 has 13 residues. The germline V gene encodes CDR1 SGDLS and CDR2 YYNGEE. Trimming left V 7 bases short and J 2 bases short, with 10 bases between. CDR3 bases: TGTGCCAGCGCCCGGGGGGGCAATCAGCCCCAGCATTTT. Its protein product is CASARGGNQPQHF.

This clone has only a few counts. The V call is TRBV4-2, the J call TRBJ2-1, with 8 bases fitting TRBD2. V lost 0 bases, J lost 3 bases, and 4 bases stayed unmatched. Germline CDR1 reads LGHNA; CDR2 reads YNFKEQ. The CDR3 is 16 amino acids. This CDR3 is CASSQDPGTSYNEQFF. The CDR3 DNA sequence: TGTGCCAGCAGCCAAGACCCAGGGACTAGCTACAATGAGCAGTTCTTC.